These T cell receptor beta chains were read from a single sample in a study of shared clonotypes between healthy human individuals. Sequencing was performed with immunoSEQ multiplex PCR; in TCRdb, only in-frame clones are kept and a portion is missing. The sample records around 550,000 clones, about 95% being singletons. Sequences were obtained from naive CD4+ T cells sorted from blood. These receptors were collected from a woman aged 25 to 39 in good health. Both conserved end residues are part of each CDR3. Each record gives: J gene, clone size, V gene, D gene, CDR3 DNA, CDR3 protein. The D gene is left open where the match is weak. Size is stated for part of the rows, as once, few or many counts, or as a class when the clone is expanded.

TRBJ2-7 | - | TRBV10-3 | TRBD1 | TGTGCCATCAAACCGGGACAGGGTACCTACGAGCAGTACTTC | CAIKPGQGTYEQYF
TRBJ2-7 | - | TRBV28 | TRBD2 | TGTGCCAGCAGTGTACTGACTAGCGGTGACAGCTCCTACGAGCAGTACTTC | CASSVLTSGDSSYEQYF
TRBJ1-3 | - | TRBV7-8 | - | TGTGCCAGCAGCTTAGAAGGGAGAGGGCGAATACTCTCTGGAAACACCATATATTTT | CASSLEGRGRILSGNTIYF
TRBJ1-5 | - | TRBV27 | - | TGTGCCAGCAGTTTAAATAGAGGGCCCCAGCATTTT | CASSLNRGPQHF
TRBJ2-3 | - | TRBV11-3 | - | TGTGCCAGCAGCACCCCCGGCTCCGATACGCAGTATTTT | CASSTPGSDTQYF
TRBJ2-7 | few | TRBV6-1 | - | TGTGCCAGCAGTGAATGGTACGAGCAGTACTTC | CASSEWYEQYF
TRBJ2-6 | - | TRBV29-1 | - | TGCAGCGTTGGAGCCGACTCTGGGGCCAACGTCCTGACTTTC | CSVGADSGANVLTF
TRBJ2-7 | - | TRBV5-4 | - | TGTGCCAGCAGCACGCCGGGACCAGGAATCGAGCAGTACTTC | CASSTPGPGIEQYF
TRBJ2-3 | - | TRBV28 | - | TGTGCCAGCGGTTCGACTCTAGCCTTATTAGATACGCAGTATTTT | CASGSTLALLDTQYF
TRBJ2-7 | - | TRBV18 | - | TGTGCCAGCTCAGGGACCCTCAGCTCCTACGAGCAGTACTTC | CASSGTLSSYEQYF
TRBJ2-7 | once | TRBV7-2 | TRBD2 | TGTGCCAGCAGCTCGACTAGCGGGAGAAAGTTCGAGCAGTACTTC | CASSSTSGRKFEQYF
TRBJ1-2 | - | TRBV14 | - | TGTGCCAGCAGCCCGCACCGGGACACTAACTATGGCTACACCTTC | CASSPHRDTNYGYTF
TRBJ2-1 | - | TRBV28 | TRBD2 | TGTGCCAGCAGTTCACCAGCGGGAGTTGGCAATGAGCAGTTCTTC | CASSSPAGVGNEQFF
TRBJ2-7 | - | TRBV5-1 | TRBD2 | TGCGCCAGCAGCTGGGGGACTAGCTCGTTGGAGCAGTACTTC | CASSWGTSSLEQYF
TRBJ1-2 | - | TRBV18 | - | TGTGCCAGCTCATCAGGTCCTCGAACAGGGTACGAGAATGGCTACACCTTC | CASSSGPRTGYENGYTF
TRBJ2-1 | - | TRBV27 | - | TGTGCCAGCAGTCTAACCGGGTACAATGAGCAGTTCTTC | CASSLTGYNEQFF
TRBJ2-1 | - | TRBV6-4 | TRBD1 | TGTGCCAGCAGTGAAGTTGGCAGGGGGAATGAGCAGTTCTTC | CASSEVGRGNEQFF
TRBJ2-1 | - | TRBV5-4 | TRBD2 | TGTGCCAGCAGCGCCGGACTAGCGGGAGTTTATGAGCAGTTCTTC | CASSAGLAGVYEQFF
TRBJ1-1 | - | TRBV6-1 | - | TGTGCCAGCAGTGTGACAGGGAACACTGAAGCTTTCTTT | CASSVTGNTEAFF
TRBJ2-3 | - | TRBV4-2 | - | TGTGCCAGCAGCTTAACAAACCCAGCGAGGAGCACAGATACGCAGTATTTT | CASSLTNPARSTDTQYF
TRBJ1-2 | - | TRBV28 | - | TGTGCCAGCAGGCCCGCGGGTGGTGGCTACACCTTC | CASRPAGGGYTF
TRBJ2-7 | - | TRBV27 | - | TGTGCCAGCAGTTCTACACCCCAACAACAGTACTTC | CASSSTPQQQYF
TRBJ2-1 | - | TRBV11-2 | TRBD1 | TGTGCCAGCAGCTTAGGGACAGGACACTACAATGAGCAGTTCTTC | CASSLGTGHYNEQFF
TRBJ2-1 | - | TRBV28 | - | TGTGCCAGCAGTTTTGTTTCGGAAGCTAGCTCCTACAATGAGCAGTTCTTC | CASSFVSEASSYNEQFF
TRBJ2-7 | - | TRBV6-5 | - | TGTGCCAGCAGTTACGGGGGGACCTACGAGCAGTACTTC | CASSYGGTYEQYF
TRBJ2-7 | once | TRBV14 | - | TGTGCCAGCAGCCAAGTTATCCGGGGCCTGTACGAGCAGTACTTC | CASSQVIRGLYEQYF
TRBJ2-1 | - | TRBV29-1 | TRBD2 | TGCAGCGTAATAATAGCGGGACGGGACAATGAGCAGTTCTTC | CSVIIAGRDNEQFF
TRBJ2-7 | - | TRBV19 | - | TGTGCCAGTAGTAGCGGTCGCCTCCCGATCTACGAGCAGTACTTC | CASSSGRLPIYEQYF
TRBJ1-1 | - | TRBV25-1 | - | TGTGCCAGCAAGCGGACTGAAGCTTTCTTT | CASKRTEAFF
TRBJ2-2 | once | TRBV11-3 | TRBD1 | TGTGCCAGCAGCCCACAGGGGGAGGACACCGGGGAGCTGTTTTTT | CASSPQGEDTGELFF
TRBJ1-1 | - | TRBV10-3 | - | TGTGCCATCAGTGGCAACCCGGGAATGAACACTGAAGCTTTCTTT | CAISGNPGMNTEAFF
TRBJ1-1 | - | TRBV2 | - | TGTGCCAGCAGGCGACAGGCCTTGAACACTGAAGCTTTCTTT | CASRRQALNTEAFF
TRBJ2-1 | - | TRBV5-1 | TRBD2 | TGCGCCAGCAGCCCCCCGATAGCGGGAGGGGCCAATGAGCAGTTCTTC | CASSPPIAGGANEQFF
TRBJ2-1 | - | TRBV9 | - | TGTGCCAGCAGCACCTGGGCGGAACCCTACAATGAGCAGTTCTTC | CASSTWAEPYNEQFF
TRBJ2-3 | - | TRBV28 | - | TGTGCCAGCAGTTTTAGAAGATGGGGCACAGATACGCAGTATTTT | CASSFRRWGTDTQYF
TRBJ2-4 | - | TRBV5-1 | - | TGCGCCAGCAGCCCGCTGGCGGCGGGGGCCAAAAACATTCAGTACTTC | CASSPLAAGAKNIQYF
TRBJ1-5 | - | TRBV5-1 | - | TGCGCCAGCAGCTTGAATATGGATAGCAATCAGCCCCAGCATTTT | CASSLNMDSNQPQHF
TRBJ2-2 | - | TRBV4-2 | - | TGTGCCAGCAGCTTAAGAGGCCCGACAGTGAACACCGGGGAGCTGTTTTTT | CASSLRGPTVNTGELFF
TRBJ1-2 | - | TRBV27 | - | TGTGCCAGCACTCCTCAGTGGGGGGGCTATGGCTACACCTTC | CASTPQWGGYGYTF
TRBJ2-1 | - | TRBV15 | - | TGTGCCACCAGCAGAGATAACAATGAGCAGTTCTTC | CATSRDNNEQFF
TRBJ2-7 | - | TRBV5-4 | TRBD2 | TGTGCCAGCAGCTTGGTTTCGTCGGGACTAGCGGGCCTGTTGAACTTC | CASSLVSSGLAGLLNF
TRBJ2-7 | - | TRBV4-2 | TRBD2 | TGTGCCAGCAGCCAAGGAGGGACTAGCGGCTCCTACGAGCAGTACTTC | CASSQGGTSGSYEQYF
TRBJ1-2 | - | TRBV28 | - | TGTGCCAGCAGTTTGGACTGGACATACTATGGCTACACCTTC | CASSLDWTYYGYTF
TRBJ2-1 | once | TRBV7-6 | TRBD2 | TGTGCCAGCAGCTTACCGGGACTAGCGGGAGGTGAGCAGTTCTTC | CASSLPGLAGGEQFF
TRBJ1-5 | - | TRBV28 | - | TGTGCCAGCAGTTTACCCGACGGTAGCAATCAGCCCCAGCATTTT | CASSLPDGSNQPQHF
TRBJ1-1 | - | TRBV19 | TRBD1 | TGTGCCAGTAAGCCAGTCACAGGGGCTGCGAACACTGAAGCTTTCTTT | CASKPVTGAANTEAFF
TRBJ1-2 | - | TRBV10-3 | - | TGTGCCATCAGTGGAGGGGCCGCGAACTATGGCTACACCTTC | CAISGGAANYGYTF
TRBJ1-5 | once | TRBV19 | - | TGTGCCAGTAGTACCCCCGGGGAGGGTAGCAATCAGCCCCAGCATTTT | CASSTPGEGSNQPQHF
TRBJ2-1 | - | TRBV28 | TRBD1 | TGTGCCAGCAGTCGAGCAGGGGGACCCTACAATGAGCAGTTCTTC | CASSRAGGPYNEQFF
TRBJ1-3 | - | TRBV19 | - | TGTGCCAGTAGAAAGATCTCTGGAAACACCATATATTTT | CASRKISGNTIYF
TRBJ2-1 | - | TRBV2 | TRBD1 | TGTGCCAGCAGTGTTATACAGGGGGCCAGCAATGAGCAGTTCTTC | CASSVIQGASNEQFF
TRBJ2-2 | - | TRBV11-3 | - | TGTGCCAGCAGCCCGTACACCGGGGAGCTGTTTTTT | CASSPYTGELFF
TRBJ2-7 | - | TRBV7-2 | TRBD2 | TGTGCCAGCAGCTTGAGGAGCGGGGGGACCTCCTACGAGCAGTACTTC | CASSLRSGGTSYEQYF
TRBJ2-7 | - | TRBV27 | - | TGTGCCAGCAGTTTATCGAAGATTGCCTACGAGCAGTACTTC | CASSLSKIAYEQYF
TRBJ1-3 | - | TRBV18 | - | TGTGCCAGCTCACCGGGAGGCAGGGCTGGAAACACCATATATTTT | CASSPGGRAGNTIYF
TRBJ1-1 | - | TRBV20-1 | - | TGCAGTGCGGGGCACGACACTGAAGCTTTCTTT | CSAGHDTEAFF
TRBJ1-3 | - | TRBV6-6 | - | TGTGCCAGCAGCCTGGGTAATCCTGGAAACACCATATATTTT | CASSLGNPGNTIYF
TRBJ1-4 | - | TRBV18 | TRBD1 | TGTGCCAGCTCACTCAAAGCGGGACAGGGCTATGAAAAACTGTTTTTT | CASSLKAGQGYEKLFF
TRBJ2-7 | - | TRBV6-1 | - | TGTGCCGGTTCCGGGTGGAGGTCATCCTACGAGCAGTACTTC | CAGSGWRSSYEQYF
TRBJ2-7 | - | TRBV28 | - | TGTGCCAGCAGTTCCGGGACTCCCCACGAGCAGTACTTC | CASSSGTPHEQYF